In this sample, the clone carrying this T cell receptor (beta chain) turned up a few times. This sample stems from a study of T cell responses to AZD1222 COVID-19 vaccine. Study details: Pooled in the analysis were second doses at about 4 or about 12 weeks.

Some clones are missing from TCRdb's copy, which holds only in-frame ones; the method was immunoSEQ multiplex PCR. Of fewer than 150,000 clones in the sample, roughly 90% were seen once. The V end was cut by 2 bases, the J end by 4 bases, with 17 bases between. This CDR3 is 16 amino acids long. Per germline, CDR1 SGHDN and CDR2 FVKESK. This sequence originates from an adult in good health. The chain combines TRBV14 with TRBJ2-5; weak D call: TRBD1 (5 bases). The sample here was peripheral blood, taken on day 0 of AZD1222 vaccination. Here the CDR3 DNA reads TGTGCCAGCAGCCAAACGTACAGGCGGTCGAGAGAGACCCAGTACTTC. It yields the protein CASSQTYRRSRETQYF. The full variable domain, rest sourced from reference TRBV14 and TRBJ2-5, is EAGVTQFPSHSVIEKGQTVTLRCDPISGHDNLYWYRRVMGKEIKFLLHFVKESKQDESGMPNNRFLAERTGGTYSTLKVQPAELEDSGVYFCASSQTYRRSRETQYFGPGTRLLVL.